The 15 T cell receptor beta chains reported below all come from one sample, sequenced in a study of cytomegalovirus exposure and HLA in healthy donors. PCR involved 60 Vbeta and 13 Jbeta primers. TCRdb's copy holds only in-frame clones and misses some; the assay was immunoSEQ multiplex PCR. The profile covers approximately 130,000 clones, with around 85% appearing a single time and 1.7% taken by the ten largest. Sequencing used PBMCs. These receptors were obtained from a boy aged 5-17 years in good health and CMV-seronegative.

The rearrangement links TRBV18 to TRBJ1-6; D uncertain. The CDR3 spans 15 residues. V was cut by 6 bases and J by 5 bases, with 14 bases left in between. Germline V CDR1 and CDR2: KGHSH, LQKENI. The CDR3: CASSLGGANNSPLHF. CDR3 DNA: TGTGCCAGCTCCCTAGGTGGAGCGAATAATTCACCCCTCCACTTT.

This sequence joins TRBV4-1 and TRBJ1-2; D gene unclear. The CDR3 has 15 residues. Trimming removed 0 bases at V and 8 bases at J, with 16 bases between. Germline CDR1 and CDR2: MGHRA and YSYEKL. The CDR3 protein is CASSQERVRPLGYTF. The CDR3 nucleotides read TGCGCCAGCAGCCAAGAACGGGTGAGGCCTTTAGGCTACACCTTC.

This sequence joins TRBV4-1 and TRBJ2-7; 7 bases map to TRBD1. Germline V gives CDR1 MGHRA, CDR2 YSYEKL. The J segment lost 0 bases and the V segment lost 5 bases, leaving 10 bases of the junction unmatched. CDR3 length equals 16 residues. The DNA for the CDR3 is TGCGCCAGCAGCACCACCGGGACAGCTTACTCCTACGAGCAGTACTTC. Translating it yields CASSTTGTAYSYEQYF.

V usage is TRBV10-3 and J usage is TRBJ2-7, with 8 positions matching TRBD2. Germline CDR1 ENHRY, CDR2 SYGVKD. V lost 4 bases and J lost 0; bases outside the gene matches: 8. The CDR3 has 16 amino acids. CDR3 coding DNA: TGTGCCATCAGTGCGGGGGGGCAGGGACTCTCCTACGAGCAGTACTTC. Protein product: CAISAGGQGLSYEQYF.

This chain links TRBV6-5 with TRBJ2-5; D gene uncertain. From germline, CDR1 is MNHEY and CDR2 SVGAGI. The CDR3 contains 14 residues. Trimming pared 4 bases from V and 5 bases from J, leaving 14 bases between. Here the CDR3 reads CASSSRRPAETQYF. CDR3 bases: TGTGCCAGCAGTTCTCGACGACCAGCGGAGACCCAGTACTTC.

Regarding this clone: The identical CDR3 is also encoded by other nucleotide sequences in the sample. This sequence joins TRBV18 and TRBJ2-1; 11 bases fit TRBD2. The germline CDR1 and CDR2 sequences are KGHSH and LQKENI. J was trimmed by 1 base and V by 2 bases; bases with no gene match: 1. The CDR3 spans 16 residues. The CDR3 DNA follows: TGTGCCAGCTCACCAGGACTAGCGGGTTCCTACAATGAGCAGTTCTTC. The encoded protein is CASSPGLAGSYNEQFF. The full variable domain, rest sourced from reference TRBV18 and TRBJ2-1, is NAGVMQNPRHLVRRRGQEARLRCSPMKGHSHVYWYRQLPEEGLKFMVYLQKENIIDESGMPKERFSAEFPKEGPSILRIQQVVRGDSAAYFCASSPGLAGSYNEQFFGPGTRLTVL.

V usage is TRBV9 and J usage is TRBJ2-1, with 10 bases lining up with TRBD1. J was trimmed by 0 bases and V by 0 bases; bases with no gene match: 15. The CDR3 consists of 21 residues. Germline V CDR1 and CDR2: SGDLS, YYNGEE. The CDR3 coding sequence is TGTGCCAGCAGCGTAGGGCCCGGGACAGGGGCGATCCTAAGCTCCTACAATGAGCAGTTCTTC. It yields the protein CASSVGPGTGAILSSYNEQFF. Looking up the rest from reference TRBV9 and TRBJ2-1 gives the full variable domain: DSGVTQTPKHLITATGQRVTLRCSPRSGDLSVYWYQQSLDQGLQFLIQYYNGEERAKGNILERFSAQQFPDLHSELNLSSLELGDSALYFCASSVGPGTGAILSSYNEQFFGPGTRLTVL.

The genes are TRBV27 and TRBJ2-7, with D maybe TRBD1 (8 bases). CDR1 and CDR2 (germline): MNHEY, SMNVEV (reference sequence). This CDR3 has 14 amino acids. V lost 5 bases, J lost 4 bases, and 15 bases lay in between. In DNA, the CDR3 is TGTGCCAGCAGTCCCCTACAGGGGGGGTACGAGCAGTACTTC. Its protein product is CASSPLQGGYEQYF.

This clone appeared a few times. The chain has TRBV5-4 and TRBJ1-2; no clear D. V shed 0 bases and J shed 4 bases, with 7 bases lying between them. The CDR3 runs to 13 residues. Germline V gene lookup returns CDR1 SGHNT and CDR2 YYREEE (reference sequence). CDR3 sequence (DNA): TGTGCCAGCAGCTTGGACGGGTTCTATGGCTACACCTTC. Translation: CASSLDGFYGYTF.

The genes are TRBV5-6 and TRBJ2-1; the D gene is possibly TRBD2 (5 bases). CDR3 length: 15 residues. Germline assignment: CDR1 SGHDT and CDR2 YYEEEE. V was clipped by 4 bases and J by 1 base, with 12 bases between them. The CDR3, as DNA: TGTGCCAGCAGCCCAGACTACAGATCCTACAATGAGCAGTTCTTC. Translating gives CASSPDYRSYNEQFF.

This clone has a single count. The CDR3 reads CASSPRTGYAGELFF. CDR3 DNA sequence: TGTGCCAGCAGCCCCCGGACAGGGTACGCCGGGGAGCTGTTTTTT. The J gene is TRBJ2-2, the V gene TRBV7-8; TRBD1 matches at 8 bases. CDR1 and CDR2 from the germline V gene are SGHVS and FQNEAQ. CDR3 length: 15 residues. Germline trimming cut 5 bases from V and 6 bases from J; bases unmatched to any gene: 8.

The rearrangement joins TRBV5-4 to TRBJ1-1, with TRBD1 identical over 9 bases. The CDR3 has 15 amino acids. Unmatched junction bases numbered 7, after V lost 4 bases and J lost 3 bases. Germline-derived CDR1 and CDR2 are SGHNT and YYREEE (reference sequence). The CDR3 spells CASSQTTGGYTEAFF. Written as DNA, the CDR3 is TGTGCCAGCAGCCAAACGACAGGGGGGTACACTGAAGCTTTCTTT.

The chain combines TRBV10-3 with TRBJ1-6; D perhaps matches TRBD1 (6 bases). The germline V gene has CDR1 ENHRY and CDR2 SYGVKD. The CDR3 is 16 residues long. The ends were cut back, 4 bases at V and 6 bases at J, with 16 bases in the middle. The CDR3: CAISVNMAGANSPLHF. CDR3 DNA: TGTGCCATCAGTGTGAACATGGCGGGGGCTAATTCACCCCTCCACTTT.

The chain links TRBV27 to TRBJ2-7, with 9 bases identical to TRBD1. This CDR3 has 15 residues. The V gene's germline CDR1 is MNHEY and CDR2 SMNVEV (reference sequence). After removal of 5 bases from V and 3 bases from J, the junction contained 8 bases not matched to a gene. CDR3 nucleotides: TGTGCCAGCAGTGTCGGGACAGGGTCGTTCTACGAGCAGTACTTC. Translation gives CASSVGTGSFYEQYF.

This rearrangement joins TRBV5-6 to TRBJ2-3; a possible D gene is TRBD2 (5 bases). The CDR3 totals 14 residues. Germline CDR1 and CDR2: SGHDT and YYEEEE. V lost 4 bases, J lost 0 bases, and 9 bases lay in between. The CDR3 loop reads CASSITRSTDTQYF. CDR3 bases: TGTGCCAGCAGCATCACTAGAAGCACAGATACGCAGTATTTT.